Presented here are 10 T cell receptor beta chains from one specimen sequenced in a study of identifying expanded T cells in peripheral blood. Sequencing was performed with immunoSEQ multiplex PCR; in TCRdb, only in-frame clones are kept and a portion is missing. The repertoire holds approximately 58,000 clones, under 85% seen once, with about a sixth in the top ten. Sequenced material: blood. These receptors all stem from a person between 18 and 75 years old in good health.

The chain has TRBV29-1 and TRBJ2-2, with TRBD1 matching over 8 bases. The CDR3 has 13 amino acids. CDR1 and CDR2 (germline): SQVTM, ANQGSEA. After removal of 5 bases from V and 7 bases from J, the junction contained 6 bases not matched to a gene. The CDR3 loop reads CSVKDRAGGELFF. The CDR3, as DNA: TGCAGCGTTAAGGACAGGGCGGGCGGGGAGCTGTTTTTT.

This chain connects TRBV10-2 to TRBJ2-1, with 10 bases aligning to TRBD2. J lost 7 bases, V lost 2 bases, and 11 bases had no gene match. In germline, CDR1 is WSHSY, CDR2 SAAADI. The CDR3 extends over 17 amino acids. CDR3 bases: TGCGCCAGCAGTGAGGTTGTGGCTAGCGGGAGACGAAATGAGCAGTTCTTC. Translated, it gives CASSEVVASGRRNEQFF.

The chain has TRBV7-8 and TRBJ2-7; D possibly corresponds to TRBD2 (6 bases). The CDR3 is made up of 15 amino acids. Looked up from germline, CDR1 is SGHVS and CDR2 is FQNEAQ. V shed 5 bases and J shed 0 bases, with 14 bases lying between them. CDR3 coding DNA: TGTGCCAGCAGCCTATCCCGGGGAGGCTCCTACGAGCAGTACTTC. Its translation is CASSLSRGGSYEQYF.

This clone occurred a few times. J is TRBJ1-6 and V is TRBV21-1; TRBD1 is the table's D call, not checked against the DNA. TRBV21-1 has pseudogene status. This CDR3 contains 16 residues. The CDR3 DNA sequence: TGTGCCAGCAGCAACACAATGCCCCCCTATAATTCACCCCTCCACTTT. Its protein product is CASSNTMPPYNSPLHF.

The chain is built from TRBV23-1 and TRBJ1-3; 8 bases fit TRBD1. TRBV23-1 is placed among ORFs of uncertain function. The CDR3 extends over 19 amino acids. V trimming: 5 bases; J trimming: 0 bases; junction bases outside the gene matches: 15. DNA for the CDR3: TGCGCCAGCAGTAGGATACGGGACAGGAGGGTCAGCTCTGGAAACACCATATATTTT. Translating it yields CASSRIRDRRVSSGNTIYF.

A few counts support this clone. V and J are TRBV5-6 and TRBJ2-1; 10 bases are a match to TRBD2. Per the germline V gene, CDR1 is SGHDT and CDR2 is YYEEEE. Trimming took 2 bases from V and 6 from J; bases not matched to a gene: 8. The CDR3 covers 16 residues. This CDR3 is CASSFSGVAGGNEQFF. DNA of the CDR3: TGTGCCAGCAGCTTTTCTGGGGTAGCGGGGGGCAATGAGCAGTTCTTC.

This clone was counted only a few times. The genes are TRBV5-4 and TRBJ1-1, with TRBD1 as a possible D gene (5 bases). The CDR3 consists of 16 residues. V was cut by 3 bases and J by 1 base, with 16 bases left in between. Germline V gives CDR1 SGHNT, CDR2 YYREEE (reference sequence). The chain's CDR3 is CASSSLQALGNTEAFF. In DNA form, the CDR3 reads TGTGCCAGCAGCTCGTTACAGGCCCTCGGGAACACTGAAGCTTTCTTT.

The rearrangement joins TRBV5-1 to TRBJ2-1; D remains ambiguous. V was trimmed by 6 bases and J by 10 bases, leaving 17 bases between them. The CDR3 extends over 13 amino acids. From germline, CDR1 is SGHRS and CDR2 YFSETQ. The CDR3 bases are TGCGCCAGCAAATCTTACGGGTTCGGGGAGCAGTTCTTC. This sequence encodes CASKSYGFGEQFF.

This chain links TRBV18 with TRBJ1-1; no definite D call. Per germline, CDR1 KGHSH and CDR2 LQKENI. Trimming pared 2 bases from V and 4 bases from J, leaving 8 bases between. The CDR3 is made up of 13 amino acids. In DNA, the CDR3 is TGTGCCAGCTCACCATCCATTACCACTGAAGCTTTCTTT. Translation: CASSPSITTEAFF.

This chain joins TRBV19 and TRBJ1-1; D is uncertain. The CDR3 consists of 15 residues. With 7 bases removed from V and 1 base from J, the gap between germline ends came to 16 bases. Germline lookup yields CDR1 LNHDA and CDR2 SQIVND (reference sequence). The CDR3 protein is CASTEDWRPNTEAFF. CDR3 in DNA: TGTGCCAGTACTGAGGATTGGCGGCCGAACACTGAAGCTTTCTTT.